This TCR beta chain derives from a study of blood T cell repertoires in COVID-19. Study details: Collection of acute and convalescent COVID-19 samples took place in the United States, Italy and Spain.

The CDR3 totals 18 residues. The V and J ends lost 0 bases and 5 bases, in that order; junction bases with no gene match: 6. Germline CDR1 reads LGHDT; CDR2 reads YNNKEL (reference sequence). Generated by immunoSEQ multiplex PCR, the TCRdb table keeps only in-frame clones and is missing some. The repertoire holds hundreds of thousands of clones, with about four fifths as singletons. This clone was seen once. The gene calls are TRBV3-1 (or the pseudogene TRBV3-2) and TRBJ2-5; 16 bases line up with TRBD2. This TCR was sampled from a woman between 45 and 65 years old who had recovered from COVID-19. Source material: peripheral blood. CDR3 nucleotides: TGTGCCAGCAGCCAAGAGGGACTAGCGGGAGGGCCACGGGAGACCCAGTACTTC. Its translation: CASSQEGLAGGPRETQYF.